Shown below are 26 T cell receptor beta chains from a single sample sequenced in a study of control samples from healthy donors and cancer patients. Clones were sequenced by immunoSEQ multiplex PCR, and TCRdb holds only the in-frame ones, with some missing. In the table there are about 110,000 clones, about 89% of which are singletons. Sequenced: blood. These receptor sequences come from a woman aged 45-60 years in good health.

The gene calls are TRBV19 and TRBJ2-7; 7 bases match TRBD2. V shed 5 bases, J shed 0 bases, and the junction held 4 bases outside the gene matches. CDR1 is LNHDA, CDR2 SQIVND, per germline (reference sequence). The CDR3 is 14 amino acids. The DNA for the CDR3 is TGTGCCAGTAGTCCGGGACTATCCTCCTACGAGCAGTACGTC. The encoded protein is CASSPGLSSYEQYV.

The J gene is TRBJ2-7, the V gene TRBV11-2; 8 nucleotides match TRBD2. Per germline, CDR1 SGHAT and CDR2 FQNNGV. The CDR3 runs to 13 residues. V gave up 4 bases and J gave up 3 bases; unmatched junction bases: 2. The CDR3 sequence is CASSSGLVYEQYV. The CDR3 nucleotides are TGTGCCAGCAGCTCGGGACTAGTCTACGAGCAGTACGTC.

The chain has TRBV4-1 and TRBJ1-2, with a tentative D call TRBD1 (5 bases). The germline V gene has CDR1 MGHRA and CDR2 YSYEKL. Trimming shortened V by 1 base and J by 0 bases, and 12 bases separated the two germline ends. This CDR3 spans 16 amino acids. The CDR3 DNA reads TGCGCCAGCAGCCAAGGATCTGGCAGGGCTAACTATGGCTACACCTTC. The encoded protein is CASSQGSGRANYGYTF.

The chain employs TRBV18 and TRBJ2-4, with D perhaps TRBD2 (5 bases). V was clipped by 8 bases and J by 7 bases, with 15 bases between them. Germline lookup yields CDR1 KGHSH and CDR2 LQKENI. The CDR3 contains 13 residues. This CDR3 is CASAERERNIQYF. CDR3 nucleotide sequence: TGTGCCAGCGCAGAACGGGAACGCAACATTCAGTACTTC.

The chain links TRBV30 to TRBJ2-1; D is possibly TRBD1 (5 bases). The CDR3 runs 15 residues. V gave up 0 bases and J gave up 0 bases, with 9 bases separating them. CDR1 is GTSNPN and CDR2 is SVGIG in the germline V gene (reference sequence). The CDR3 DNA is TGTGCCTGGAGTGTACGACAGAACTCCTACAATGAGCAGTTCTTC. It translates to CAWSVRQNSYNEQFF.

The chain joins TRBV6-5 to TRBJ2-4; 10 positions match TRBD1. Germline V lookup: CDR1 MNHEY, CDR2 SVGAGI. The CDR3 is 14 amino acids. With 4 bases clipped from V and 7 bases from J, the junction kept 4 bases outside the gene matches. The chain's CDR3 is CASSLDRGGNIQYF. CDR3 DNA: TGTGCCAGCAGTTTGGACAGGGGGGGGAACATTCAGTACTTC.

This chain uses TRBV19 with TRBJ1-5; TRBD1 might be the D (5 bases). The CDR3 is 16 amino acids. Trimming left V 1 base short and J 1 base short, with 11 bases between. Per germline, CDR1 LNHDA and CDR2 SQIVND (reference sequence). The CDR3 region is CASSIVGGPSNQPQHF. The CDR3 nucleotides are TGTGCCAGTAGTATAGTCGGGGGACCGAGCAATCAGCCCCAGCATTTT.

The chain combines TRBV27 with TRBJ2-3, with a possible D match to TRBD2 (5 bases). V shed 4 bases and J shed 3 bases, with 11 bases lying between them. In germline, CDR1 is MNHEY, CDR2 SMNVEV (reference sequence). The CDR3 is 14 residues long. In nucleotides, the CDR3 is TGTGCCAGCAGTTGGTCAGAGGGAACAGATACGCAGTATTTT. Its translation: CASSWSEGTDTQYF.

This clone has only one observation. The chain couples TRBV20-1 to TRBJ1-6; no reliable D call. The germline CDR1 and CDR2 sequences are DFQATT and SNEGSKA (reference sequence). The V end was cut by 3 bases, the J end by 9 bases, with 6 bases between. The CDR3 is 11 residues long. The CDR3 reads CSASKGSPLHF. The CDR3 bases are TGCAGTGCTAGTAAGGGTTCACCCCTCCACTTT.

The chain uses TRBV14 and TRBJ2-3, with 8 bases fitting TRBD2. With 2 bases clipped from V and 2 bases from J, the junction kept 15 bases outside the gene matches. The CDR3 is 19 amino acids. Per germline, CDR1 SGHDN and CDR2 FVKESK. CDR3 in amino acids: CASSQFSLAGLLLTDTQYF. The CDR3 DNA sequence: TGTGCCAGCAGCCAATTTTCTCTAGCGGGTCTCCTCCTCACAGATACGCAGTATTTT.

The chain carries TRBV6-1 and TRBJ2-7; 9 nucleotides align to TRBD1. The CDR3 contains 15 residues. Germline CDR1 MNHNS, CDR2 SASEGT. The CDR3, as DNA: TGTGCCAGCAGAGAAGGACAGGGGCCTACCTACGAGCAGTACGTC. Residues: CASREGQGPTYEQYV.

The V gene is TRBV29-1, the J gene TRBJ1-1, with TRBD1 matching over 8 bases. The CDR3 spans 13 residues. Looked up from germline, CDR1 is SQVTM and CDR2 is ANQGSEA. Trimming removed 7 bases from V and 6 bases from J; junction bases left unmatched: 10. CDR3 residues: CSADRETGAEAFF. The CDR3 DNA is TGCAGCGCCGATAGAGAGACAGGGGCTGAAGCTTTCTTT.

This chain connects TRBV3-1 (or the pseudogene TRBV3-2) to TRBJ2-7, with TRBD1 matching 7 bases. Germline assignment: CDR1 LGHDT and CDR2 YNNKEL (reference sequence). The J segment lost 3 bases and the V segment lost 5 bases, leaving 10 bases of the junction unmatched. CDR3 size: 15 residues. CDR3 bases: TGTGCCAGCAGCTACCGGGACAGTGAGTTCTACGAGCAGTACTTC. This gives the protein CASSYRDSEFYEQYF.

J is TRBJ2-1 and V is TRBV6-5; 7 bases align to TRBD2. The junction had 4 bases not matched to a gene; V was cut back by 4 bases and J by 7 bases. The V gene's germline CDR1 is MNHEY and CDR2 SVGAGI. This CDR3 has 13 amino acids. CDR3: CASSSGTTNEQFF. The CDR3 nucleotides read TGTGCCAGCAGTTCTGGGACTACTAATGAGCAGTTCTTC.

V gene TRBV18 combines with J gene TRBJ1-3; no firm D call. Germline assignment: CDR1 KGHSH and CDR2 LQKENI. Deletions cut 6 bases from V and 0 bases from J, with 9 bases between. The CDR3 totals 14 residues. CDR3 region: CASSPGGSGNTIYF. As DNA, the CDR3 is TGTGCCAGCTCTCCCGGAGGCTCTGGAAACACCATATATTTT. Combining the CDR3 with reference TRBV18 and TRBJ1-3 gives the whole variable domain NAGVMQNPRHLVRRRGQEARLRCSPMKGHSHVYWYRQLPEEGLKFMVYLQKENIIDESGMPKERFSAEFPKEGPSILRIQQVVRGDSAAYFCASSPGGSGNTIYFGEGSWLTVV.

The chain combines TRBV5-1 with TRBJ2-2; D remains ambiguous. There are 13 residues in the CDR3. Germline V lookup: CDR1 SGHRS, CDR2 YFSETQ. The germline V and J ends were trimmed by 0 bases and 5 bases, with 5 bases remaining between them. CDR3 DNA sequence: TGCGCCAGCAGCTTGGACCGTACCGGGGAGCTGTTTTTT. Translating it yields CASSLDRTGELFF.

This chain links TRBV6-5 with TRBJ2-2, with D possibly TRBD2 on 5 matching bases. The CDR3 contains 16 residues. Germline CDR1 and CDR2: MNHEY and SVGAGI. The V end lost 0 bases, the J end lost 3 bases, and 11 bases lay between the germline ends. The CDR3 sequence: CASSYSNRGYTGELFF. The CDR3 coding sequence is TGTGCCAGCAGTTACTCAAATCGGGGTTACACCGGGGAGCTGTTTTTT.

Regarding this clone: Different DNA sequences within this sample yield the same CDR3. The chain joins TRBV9 to TRBJ1-5; D is perhaps TRBD1 (5 bases). In germline, CDR1 is SGDLS, CDR2 YYNGEE. The CDR3 covers 17 residues. V dropped 3 bases and J dropped 1 base, with 17 bases sitting between them. The CDR3 reads CASSALGTQGSNQPQHF. CDR3 bases: TGTGCCAGCAGCGCGTTGGGGACCCAGGGCAGCAATCAGCCCCAGCATTTT.

This sequence joins TRBV29-1 and TRBJ2-1, with D uncertain. The CDR3 has 13 residues. Germline lookup yields CDR1 SQVTM and CDR2 ANQGSEA. Deletions cut 0 bases from V and 10 bases from J, with 13 bases between. The CDR3 DNA reads as TGCAGCGTTGAAGAAGAAAGGGTAGGCGAGCAGTTCTTC. Protein product: CSVEEERVGEQFF.

This clone was counted a few times. The CDR3 DNA is TGCAGCGTTAGAGACTCTGGAAACACCATATATTTT. Translating it yields CSVRDSGNTIYF. The chain recombines TRBV29-1 with TRBJ1-3; D not certain. Trimming took off 5 bases at V and 0 bases at J, with 5 bases between the two ends. The V gene's germline CDR1 is SQVTM and CDR2 ANQGSEA. This CDR3 region has 12 residues.

This chain links TRBV25-1 with TRBJ1-1; the match to TRBD1 covers 8 bases. V lost 1 base, J lost 1 base, and 8 bases stayed unmatched. The CDR3 covers 17 residues. CDR1 and CDR2 from the germline V gene are MGHDK and SYGVNS. The CDR3 nucleotides are TGTGCCAGCAGTGAATGGTTCTGGACAGGGAAGAACACTGAAGCTTTCTTT. Translation: CASSEWFWTGKNTEAFF.

V gene TRBV7-9 combines with J gene TRBJ2-5; D is undetermined. Between the trimmed V and J ends, which lost 5 bases and 4 bases, there was a span of 8 bases. This CDR3 contains 12 residues. From germline, CDR1 is SEHNR and CDR2 FQNEAQ (reference sequence). The CDR3 DNA sequence: TGTGCCAGCAGCCCAGAAGGAGAGACCCAGTACTTC. The encoded protein is CASSPEGETQYF.

This chain links TRBV7-3 with TRBJ2-1, with D tentatively TRBD1 (6 bases). The CDR3 has 17 amino acids. The germline gives CDR1 SGHTA, CDR2 FQGTGA. The V end lost 5 bases, the J end lost 0 bases, and 17 bases lay between the germline ends. The CDR3 sequence: CASSPRRGGGSYNEQFF. The CDR3 DNA sequence: TGTGCCAGCAGCCCCCGCAGAGGGGGTGGCTCCTACAATGAGCAGTTCTTC.

The J gene is TRBJ2-1, the V gene TRBV7-2; D is unclear. Germline V gene data show CDR1 as SGHTA and CDR2 as FQGNSA. Trimming cost V 0 bases and J 9 bases, with 3 bases left between them. The CDR3 consists of 11 residues. DNA of the CDR3: TGTGCCAGCAGCTTAGCGGCTGAGCAGTTCTTC. Its translation is CASSLAAEQFF. The variable domain in full, completed from reference TRBV7-2 and TRBJ2-1, reads GAGVSQSPSNKVTEKGKDVELRCDPISGHTALYWYRQSLGQGLEFLIYFQGNSAPDKSGLPSDRFSAERTGGSVSTLTIQRTQQEDSAVYLCASSLAAEQFFGPGTRLTVL.

The chain carries TRBV7-2 and TRBJ1-3; no clear D gene. Germline CDR1 SGHTA, CDR2 FQGNSA. Trimming cost V 1 base and J 8 bases, with 18 bases left between them. The CDR3 has 16 residues. Here the CDR3 reads CASSLEIRTPGDTIYF. In nucleotides, the CDR3 is TGTGCCAGCAGCTTAGAAATACGGACCCCGGGAGACACCATATATTTT. Supplemented by reference TRBV7-2 and TRBJ1-3, the full variable domain reads GAGVSQSPSNKVTEKGKDVELRCDPISGHTALYWYRQSLGQGLEFLIYFQGNSAPDKSGLPSDRFSAERTGGSVSTLTIQRTQQEDSAVYLCASSLEIRTPGDTIYFGEGSWLTVV.

A single count supports this clone. The CDR3 DNA follows: TGTGCCAGCCGAGCCGGGACAGGGGGCCCCTACGAGCAGTACTTC. Amino acids: CASRAGTGGPYEQYF. The gene calls are TRBV2 and TRBJ2-7, with TRBD1 matching 12 bases. Trimming at V came to 8 bases and at J to 2 bases, leaving 7 bases not matched to a gene. CDR1 and CDR2 from the germline V gene are SNHLY and FYNNEI. The CDR3 is made up of 15 amino acids.